The entry below describes one TCR beta chain. Its antigen is as yet unknown. These data belong to a study of T cells in Graves' hyperthyroidism and ophthalmopathy. Findings and caveats of the study: By a 13 V-J model, ophthalmopathy was set apart from stable hyperthyroidism. Expanded thyroid clonotypes (above 0.001) were mostly also found in blood.

There are 15 residues in the CDR3. With 5 bases removed from V and 0 bases from J, the gap between germline ends came to 14 bases. In germline, CDR1 is SGHAT, CDR2 FQNNGV. Diagnoses used clinical symptoms, serum thyroxine and TRAb, thyroid ultrasound and orbital computed tomography. The investigators amplified TCR beta CDR3 regions from RNA transcripts. During a first-round RT-PCR of the TCR CDR3, the HTBI primer set was used. TCRdb reprocessed the multiplex PCR reads via MiXCR and lists one record per CDR3 protein. The sample has nearly 750,000 distinct CDR3 sequences; roughly a third are singletons.

The sequencing sample was made of blood. The source of this sequence is a woman in her thirties or forties with Graves' hyperthyroidism. This chain joins TRBV11-2 and TRBJ2-7, with a tentative D call TRBD1 (6 bases). CDR3 amino acids: CASSLYRDGSYEQYF. The CDR3 nucleotides are TGTGCCAGCAGCCTCTACAGGGATGGCTCCTACGAGCAGTACTTC.